Below are 17 T cell receptor beta chains sequenced from a single sample in a study of cytomegalovirus exposure and HLA in healthy donors. PCR amplification relied on 60 Vbeta primers (plus 13 Jbeta primers). Only in-frame clones appear in the TCRdb table, and some are missing; sequencing was by immunoSEQ multiplex PCR. Of 130,000 or so clones listed, approximately 79% are singletons. The specimen sequenced was PBMCs. The origin of the receptors is a man in his fifties in good health and CMV-seropositive.

This chain links TRBV6-1 with TRBJ2-2, with TRBD1 matching 8 bases. The V and J ends lost 8 bases and 5 bases, in that order; junction bases with no gene match: 10. The CDR3 has 15 residues. CDR1 and CDR2 from the germline V gene are MNHNS and SASEGT. The CDR3 nucleotides read TGTGCCAGCCGAGAGTACCAGGGGGCGACCGGGGAGCTGTTTTTT. Protein sequence: CASREYQGATGELFF.

The genes are TRBV7-9 and TRBJ2-2; a weak D match, TRBD1 (5 bases). V dropped 0 bases and J dropped 3 bases, with 8 bases sitting between them. The CDR3 runs 15 residues. Germline CDR1 and CDR2: SEHNR and FQNEAQ (reference sequence). CDR3 nucleotides: TGTGCCAGCAGCTTAGCGCGACAGTACACCGGGGAGCTGTTTTTT. It codes for CASSLARQYTGELFF.

The J gene is TRBJ2-3, the V gene TRBV27; 9 bases are a match to TRBD2. J gave up 12 bases and V 5 bases, and 12 bases lay outside the gene matches. Germline V gives CDR1 MNHEY, CDR2 SMNVEV (reference sequence). The CDR3 extends over 14 amino acids. The CDR3, as DNA: TGTGCCAGCAGTCTTAGCGGGGGCCCCATCGCCCAGTATTTT. Encoded protein: CASSLSGGPIAQYF.

V usage is TRBV7-3 and J usage is TRBJ1-1; 7 bases agree with TRBD1. The germline gives CDR1 SGHTA, CDR2 FQGTGA. J lost 7 bases, V lost 4 bases, and 6 bases had no gene match. CDR3 length: 13 amino acids. This CDR3 reads CASSYRGDSEAFF. CDR3 coding DNA: TGTGCCAGCAGCTACCGCGGGGACAGTGAAGCTTTCTTT.

The J gene is TRBJ2-5, the V gene TRBV18, with a possible D match to TRBD1 (5 bases). The CDR3 covers 13 residues. The germline V and J ends were trimmed by 4 bases and 0 bases, with 6 bases remaining between them. Germline V gives CDR1 KGHSH, CDR2 LQKENI. CDR3 in amino acids: CASSRQNQETQYF. In DNA, the CDR3 is TGTGCCAGCTCACGACAGAACCAAGAGACCCAGTACTTC.

The V gene is TRBV7-2, the J gene TRBJ2-3; 13 nucleotides align to TRBD2. Germline V gene sequence: CDR1 SGHTA, CDR2 FQGNSA. J was trimmed by 1 base and V by 5 bases; bases with no gene match: 3. This CDR3 has 16 amino acids. The CDR3 region is CASSVTSGRGTDTQYF. DNA for the CDR3: TGTGCCAGCAGCGTAACTAGCGGGAGGGGCACAGATACGCAGTATTTT.

The J gene is TRBJ1-5, the V gene TRBV10-3; TRBD1 might be the D (5 bases). CDR1 ENHRY and CDR2 SYGVKD come from the germline V gene. The germline V and J ends were trimmed by 0 bases and 7 bases, with 13 bases remaining between them. This CDR3 has 15 residues. The chain's CDR3 is CAISESLGGGQPQHF. The CDR3 DNA reads as TGTGCCATCAGTGAGTCCCTCGGGGGAGGCCAGCCCCAGCATTTT.

This clone has only a few counts. The gene calls are TRBV7-2 and TRBJ2-5, with D maybe TRBD2 (6 bases). Germline V gene lookup returns CDR1 SGHTA and CDR2 FQGNSA. V was cut by 2 bases and J by 5 bases, with 18 bases left in between. The CDR3 extends over 16 amino acids. In nucleotides, the CDR3 is TGTGCCAGCAGCTTAATGGCGGCGGGGCGGCAGGAGACCCAGTACTTC. This codes for CASSLMAAGRQETQYF.

V usage is TRBV11-3 and J usage is TRBJ1-2; D uncertain. The CDR3 totals 15 residues. Germline CDR1 SGHNT, CDR2 YENEEA. Deletions cut 5 bases from V and 0 bases from J, with 13 bases between. As DNA, the CDR3 is TGTGCCAGCAGCCCCGGACTCCTAGCTAACTATGGCTACACCTTC. As protein: CASSPGLLANYGYTF.

This clone was detected only a few times. V is TRBV7-9 and J is TRBJ1-1; TRBD1 agrees at 7 bases. This CDR3 has 13 amino acids. Germline lookup yields CDR1 SEHNR and CDR2 FQNEAQ (reference sequence). The CDR3, as DNA: TGTTCCTTTATAAGGGACAGCAACACTGAAGCTTTCTTT. Residues: CSFIRDSNTEAFF.

The CDR3 coding sequence is TGTGCCAGCTCACCGGGACAGGGTGGGAAGAATGAGCAGTTCTTC. Translating gives CASSPGQGGKNEQFF. The J gene is TRBJ2-1, the V gene TRBV18; 9 positions agree with TRBD1. The CDR3 is made up of 15 amino acids. The V gene's germline CDR1 is KGHSH and CDR2 LQKENI. Trimming took 3 bases from V and 7 from J; bases not matched to a gene: 7.

The CDR3 region is CASSQGQEAEAFF. CDR3 in DNA: TGTGCCAGCAGCCAGGGACAAGAGGCTGAAGCTTTCTTT. This rearrangement joins TRBV5-4 to TRBJ1-1; maybe TRBD1 (6 bases). The CDR3 spans 13 residues. The V end lost 4 bases, the J end lost 6 bases, and 13 bases lay between the germline ends. Germline loops: CDR1 SGHNT, CDR2 YYREEE (reference sequence). Combining the CDR3 with reference TRBV5-4 and TRBJ1-1 gives the whole variable domain ETGVTQSPTHLIKTRGQQVTLRCSSQSGHNTVSWYQQALGQGPQFIFQYYREEENGRGNFPPRFSGLQFPNYSSELNVNALELDDSALYLCASSQGQEAEAFFGQGTRLTVV.

The J gene is TRBJ2-1, the V gene TRBV27; 9 nucleotides agree with TRBD2. This CDR3 is built from 16 residues. The germline V gene encodes CDR1 MNHEY and CDR2 SMNVEV (reference sequence). The V segment lost 6 bases and the J segment 4 bases; nucleotides outside the gene matches: 10. The CDR3 nucleotides read TGTGCCAGCAGGATCCGACTAGCGGAATCATACAATGAGCAGTTCTTC. This encodes CASRIRLAESYNEQFF.

The chain couples TRBV27 to TRBJ2-3; 8 bases are shared with TRBD2. Germline CDR1 reads MNHEY; CDR2 reads SMNVEV (reference sequence). V shed 2 bases and J 6 bases; nucleotides not matched to a gene: 7. The CDR3 sequence is 15 residues long. The DNA of the CDR3 is TGTGCCAGCAGTTTAACCCGGGGGGGCAGGGATACGCAGTATTTT. This codes for CASSLTRGGRDTQYF.

CDR3 bases: TGTGCCAGTAGTACTCCCGGACAGACAGATACGCAGTATTTT. Amino acid sequence: CASSTPGQTDTQYF. The chain combines TRBV19 with TRBJ2-3; weak D call: TRBD1 (6 bases). CDR3 size: 14 residues. CDR1 is LNHDA, CDR2 SQIVND, per germline (reference sequence). Trimming shortened V by 4 bases and J by 3 bases, and 11 bases separated the two germline ends.

Written as DNA, the CDR3 is TGTGCCAGCAGCCAAGCAGAAAACAATCAGCCCCAGCATTTT. It translates to CASSQAENNQPQHF. The rearrangement uses TRBV4-2 and TRBJ1-5, with no clear D. Germline loops: CDR1 LGHNA, CDR2 YNFKEQ. The CDR3 loop spans 14 amino acids. V lost 1 base and J lost 3, with 7 bases in between.

The V gene is TRBV2, the J gene TRBJ2-7, with D possibly matching TRBD1 (6 bases). The germline CDR1 and CDR2 sequences are SNHLY and FYNNEI. The germline V and J ends were trimmed by 6 bases and 1 base, with 13 bases remaining between them. The CDR3 is made up of 14 amino acids. CDR3 DNA: TGTGCCAGCAGGGAGGACAGACTTTCCTACGAGCAGTACTTC. Translated, it gives CASREDRLSYEQYF.